Shown below are 8 T cell receptor beta chains from a single sample sequenced in a study of blood T cell repertoires in COVID-19. Sequenced by immunoSEQ multiplex PCR; TCRdb stores in-frame clones only, minus some. The sample lists approximately 200,000 clones, around 90% seen once, with around 1.3% in the top ten. The sample consisted of PBMCs or T cells enriched from blood (not recorded which). The receptors here all came from a man between 25 and 39 years old who had recovered from COVID-19.

This clone was seen a single time. This rearrangement joins TRBV6-2 or TRBV6-3 to TRBJ2-2; TRBD2 aligns across 13 bases. The J segment lost 6 bases and the V segment lost 2 bases, leaving 3 bases of the junction unmatched. CDR1 is MNHEY and CDR2 is SVGEGT in the germline V gene. The CDR3 is 16 residues long. The CDR3 region has the DNA TGTGCCAGCAGTTACAGGGGACTAGCGGGACCCGGGGAGCTGTTTTTT. Its translation: CASSYRGLAGPGELFF.

V usage is TRBV19 and J usage is TRBJ1-2; D is ambiguous. The germline V gene has CDR1 LNHDA and CDR2 SQIVND (reference sequence). This CDR3 is built from 15 residues. V was cut by 6 bases and J by 0 bases, with 14 bases left in between. Written as DNA, the CDR3 is TGTGCCAGTAGATGGGAGGGTCTACCTAACTATGGCTACACCTTC. This gives the protein CASRWEGLPNYGYTF.

This chain links TRBV20-1 with TRBJ2-2; the D is unclear. Germline-derived CDR1 and CDR2 are DFQATT and SNEGSKA (reference sequence). The CDR3 runs 11 residues. V lost 4 bases to trimming and J lost 4 bases, with 4 bases between them. The CDR3 DNA is TGCAGTGCTACAGTCACCGGGGAGCTGTTTTTT. It codes for CSATVTGELFF.

The chain couples TRBV7-8 to TRBJ2-2, with D perhaps matching TRBD2 (6 bases). Germline loops: CDR1 SGHVS, CDR2 FQNEAQ. Deletions cut 7 bases from V and 6 bases from J, with 12 bases between. This CDR3 spans 13 amino acids. The CDR3 sequence is CASTREYPGELFF. The CDR3 DNA follows: TGTGCCAGCACCCGGGAGTACCCCGGGGAGCTGTTTTTT.

This clone was detected once. The chain recombines TRBV4-2 with TRBJ2-5; D may be TRBD2 (5 bases). Trimming took off 2 bases at V and 0 bases at J, with 22 bases between the two ends. CDR1 LGHNA and CDR2 YNFKEQ come from the germline V gene. This CDR3 comprises 19 residues. CDR3 region: CASSQNQGSQRRYQETQYF. The CDR3 DNA reads as TGTGCCAGCAGCCAAAACCAAGGGTCCCAAAGGAGGTACCAAGAGACCCAGTACTTC.

The rearrangement joins TRBV4-1 to TRBJ2-5; TRBD2 matches 7 bases. Germline assignment: CDR1 MGHRA and CDR2 YSYEKL. The V and J ends lost 6 bases and 5 bases, in that order; junction bases with no gene match: 6. This CDR3 has 13 amino acids. CDR3: CASSPFGGETQYF. DNA of the CDR3: TGCGCCAGCAGTCCCTTCGGGGGGGAGACCCAGTACTTC.

The chain recombines TRBV27 with TRBJ2-7; no clear D gene. From germline, CDR1 is MNHEY and CDR2 SMNVEV (reference sequence). This CDR3 is built from 13 residues. V lost 2 bases and J lost 4, with 9 bases in between. CDR3: CASSLSLGYEQYF. The DNA of the CDR3 is TGTGCCAGCAGTTTAAGCCTAGGTTACGAGCAGTACTTC.

V gene TRBV7-2 combines with J gene TRBJ2-2; TRBD1 aligns across 7 bases. Trimming removed 3 bases from V and 3 bases from J; junction bases left unmatched: 10. Germline CDR1 is SGHTA and CDR2 is FQGNSA. The CDR3 sequence is 17 residues long. The CDR3: CASSFQGTVDYTGELFF. The CDR3 DNA sequence: TGTGCCAGCAGCTTTCAAGGGACAGTCGATTACACCGGGGAGCTGTTTTTT.